A single sample gave rise to the 31 T cell receptor beta chains below, sequenced in a study of blood T cell repertoires in COVID-19. Using immunoSEQ multiplex PCR, the repertoire was profiled, and TCRdb retains in-frame clones only, with some absent. This table holds tens of thousands of clones, approximately 90% found once. The sequencing input was peripheral blood. The receptor source for this set is a man between 45 and 60 years old with active or convalescent COVID-19.

The rearrangement joins TRBV7-2 to TRBJ2-2, with D possibly matching TRBD2 (5 bases). The V end lost 2 bases, the J end lost 3 bases, and 16 bases lay between the germline ends. The length of the CDR3 is 17 residues. Germline V gene sequence: CDR1 SGHTA, CDR2 FQGNSA. In DNA, the CDR3 is TGTGCCAGCAGCTTATGGGCGGTGGGAGCGGACACCGGGGAGCTGTTTTTT. Amino acids: CASSLWAVGADTGELFF.

V and J are TRBV19 and TRBJ1-2; 8 bases match TRBD1. This CDR3 has 16 residues. The ends lost 4 bases at V and 2 bases at J; junction bases unmatched: 9. Germline CDR1 and CDR2: LNHDA and SQIVND (reference sequence). The CDR3 region has the DNA TGTGCCAGTAGTAGACGACAGACAGGGGTCAACTATGGCTACACCTTC. Translating gives CASSRRQTGVNYGYTF.

This rearrangement joins TRBV3-1 (or the pseudogene TRBV3-2) to TRBJ1-6, with 7 bases that match TRBD1. Germline V gene sequence: CDR1 LGHDT, CDR2 YNNKEL (reference sequence). This CDR3 has 16 amino acids. The V segment lost 2 bases and the J segment 8 bases; nucleotides outside the gene matches: 9. CDR3 protein: CASSQRRGRRDSPLHF. The CDR3 bases are TGTGCCAGCAGCCAACGAAGGGGGCGCCGGGATTCACCCCTCCACTTT.

This chain connects TRBV5-1 to TRBJ1-1, with a weak D call TRBD1 (6 bases). This CDR3 is built from 14 residues. V gave up 3 bases and J gave up 1 base, with 10 bases separating them. The germline CDR1 and CDR2 sequences are SGHRS and YFSETQ. In DNA form, the CDR3 reads TGCGCCAGCAGCTATCCGACAGGGAACACTGAAGCTTTCTTT. This codes for CASSYPTGNTEAFF. Filled out from reference TRBV5-1 and TRBJ1-1, the complete variable domain reads KAGVTQTPRYLIKTRGQQVTLSCSPISGHRSVSWYQQTPGQGLQFLFEYFSETQRNKGNFPGRFSGRQFSNSRSEMNVSTLELGDSALYLCASSYPTGNTEAFFGQGTRLTVV.

The chain combines TRBV11-2 with TRBJ1-5; D not resolved. In germline, CDR1 is SGHAT, CDR2 FQNNGV. Trimming took 4 bases from V and 0 from J, leaving 7 bases between them. This CDR3 has 14 amino acids. The CDR3 loop is CASSSFNSNQPQHF. The CDR3 nucleotides are TGTGCCAGCAGCTCCTTTAATAGCAATCAGCCCCAGCATTTT.

J is TRBJ1-2 and V is TRBV10-1; 11 nucleotides agree with TRBD1. There are 18 residues in the CDR3. Germline-derived CDR1 and CDR2 are WNHNN and SYGVQD (reference sequence). J was trimmed by 4 bases and V by 2 bases; bases with no gene match: 12. This CDR3 reads CASSEPRERDRGFYGYTF. CDR3 in DNA: TGCGCCAGCAGTGAGCCACGAGAGAGGGACAGGGGGTTCTATGGCTACACCTTC.

V is TRBV18 and J is TRBJ1-4; 7 nucleotides match TRBD1. V lost 4 bases, J lost 8 bases, and 10 bases stayed unmatched. CDR1 and CDR2 from the germline V gene are KGHSH and LQKENI. The CDR3 is 15 amino acids. CDR3: CASSLEQGPGEKLFF. DNA for the CDR3: TGTGCCAGCTCACTAGAACAGGGGCCCGGCGAAAAACTGTTTTTT.

V is TRBV19 and J is TRBJ2-1, with D possibly being TRBD1 (5 bases). V dropped 3 bases and J dropped 0 bases, with 9 bases sitting between them. Germline V gene sequence: CDR1 LNHDA, CDR2 SQIVND (reference sequence). This CDR3 comprises 15 residues. The CDR3 protein is CASSMGGASYNEQFF. CDR3 nucleotide sequence: TGTGCCAGTAGTATGGGTGGGGCCTCCTACAATGAGCAGTTCTTC. Supplemented by reference TRBV19 and TRBJ2-1, the full variable domain reads DGGITQSPKYLFRKEGQNVTLSCEQNLNHDAMYWYRQDPGQGLRLIYYSQIVNDFQKGDIAEGYSVSREKKESFPLTVTSAQKNPTAFYLCASSMGGASYNEQFFGPGTRLTVL.

CDR3 region: CASSESLLAGEVGQFF. Written as DNA, the CDR3 is TGTGCCAGCAGTGAAAGTCTACTAGCGGGAGAGGTGGGGCAGTTCTTC. This sequence joins TRBV6-1 and TRBJ2-1; 11 bases align to TRBD2. Per germline, CDR1 MNHNS and CDR2 SASEGT. The CDR3 has 16 residues. Trimming cost V 2 bases and J 12 bases; bases outside gene matches: 12.

The rearrangement uses TRBV5-1 and TRBJ1-4; tentative D call: TRBD1 (5 bases). This CDR3 spans 15 amino acids. Per germline, CDR1 SGHRS and CDR2 YFSETQ. V shed 6 bases and J shed 8 bases, with 20 bases lying between them. CDR3 in amino acids: CASKVGQGDREKLFF. The CDR3 coding sequence is TGCGCCAGCAAAGTTGGACAAGGGGATCGGGAAAAACTGTTTTTT.

This chain joins TRBV29-1 and TRBJ2-7, with no clear D. Germline-derived CDR1 and CDR2 are SQVTM and ANQGSEA. The V end lost 7 bases, the J end lost 0 bases, and 10 bases lay between the germline ends. The CDR3 runs 12 residues. The CDR3: CSASEASYEQYF. The DNA for the CDR3 is TGCAGCGCCTCCGAGGCCTCCTACGAGCAGTACTTC.

The chain links TRBV19 to TRBJ1-5, with 10 bases identical to TRBD1. Germline V lookup: CDR1 LNHDA, CDR2 SQIVND (reference sequence). The ends lost 9 bases at V and 1 base at J; junction bases unmatched: 6. This CDR3 is built from 15 residues. CDR3 sequence reads: CASDRGRSSNQPQHF. The DNA for the CDR3 is TGTGCCAGCGACAGGGGGCGGTCGAGCAATCAGCCCCAGCATTTT.

V and J are TRBV19 and TRBJ1-6; D is uncertain. V lost 3 bases and J lost 4, with 7 bases in between. The germline V gene has CDR1 LNHDA and CDR2 SQIVND (reference sequence). The CDR3 is 14 amino acids. The CDR3, as DNA: TGTGCCAGTAGTATGAACAGTTATAATTCACCCCTCCACTTT. Translated, it gives CASSMNSYNSPLHF.

This chain uses TRBV7-2 with TRBJ2-5; D possibly corresponds to TRBD1 (6 bases). V was trimmed by 2 bases and J by 7 bases, leaving 17 bases between them. Germline CDR1 and CDR2: SGHTA and FQGNSA. This CDR3 region has 15 residues. The DNA for the CDR3 is TGTGCCAGCAGCTTATCAGGGAACAGGGAAGGGACCCAGTACTTC. Its protein product is CASSLSGNREGTQYF. Using reference TRBV7-2 and TRBJ2-5 for the parts outside the CDR3, the full variable domain is GAGVSQSPSNKVTEKGKDVELRCDPISGHTALYWYRQSLGQGLEFLIYFQGNSAPDKSGLPSDRFSAERTGGSVSTLTIQRTQQEDSAVYLCASSLSGNREGTQYFGPGTRLLVL.

The chain is built from TRBV19 and TRBJ2-3, with TRBD2 matching over 9 bases. CDR1 and CDR2 (germline): LNHDA, SQIVND (reference sequence). Losses at the gene ends were 6 bases for V and 2 bases for J; bases not matched to a gene: 3. The CDR3 runs to 14 residues. The CDR3 here is CASRTSGYTDTQYF. CDR3 bases: TGTGCCAGTAGGACTAGCGGTTACACAGATACGCAGTATTTT.

The chain employs TRBV3-1 (or the pseudogene TRBV3-2) and TRBJ2-7; 9 bases are a match to TRBD1. The CDR3 sequence is 15 residues long. Looked up from germline, CDR1 is LGHDT and CDR2 is YNNKEL (reference sequence). Trimming removed 4 bases from V and 4 bases from J; junction bases left unmatched: 8. The CDR3 DNA sequence: TGTGCCAGCAGCCGCGCCGGGACAGGGCATTACGAGCAGTACTTC. Its protein product is CASSRAGTGHYEQYF.

Only one count was recorded for this clone. This chain links TRBV4-2 with TRBJ2-5; TRBD1 is a possible D gene (7 bases). The CDR3 contains 15 residues. V gave up 2 bases and J gave up 7 bases, with 17 bases separating them. Germline loops: CDR1 LGHNA, CDR2 YNFKEQ. The CDR3 is CASSQFTGEGATQYF. CDR3 nucleotides: TGTGCCAGCAGCCAATTTACGGGAGAGGGGGCGACCCAGTACTTC.

This chain uses TRBV28 with TRBJ2-5, with TRBD2 matching over 8 bases. Germline assignment: CDR1 MDHEN and CDR2 SYDVKM. The CDR3 totals 16 residues. The V segment lost 1 base and the J segment 4 bases; nucleotides outside the gene matches: 8. CDR3 region: CASSLYLVAGRETQYF. As DNA, the CDR3 is TGTGCCAGCAGTTTATATCTGGTAGCGGGACGAGAGACCCAGTACTTC.

The V and J genes are TRBV7-2 and TRBJ2-2; D ambiguous. CDR1 SGHTA and CDR2 FQGNSA come from the germline V gene. The V gene lost 4 bases and the J gene lost 1 base, with 10 bases spanning the gap. The CDR3 contains 15 residues. CDR3 DNA sequence: TGTGCCAGCAGCTCCCTGCCGGTGAACACCGGGGAGCTGTTTTTT. This translates into CASSSLPVNTGELFF.

The V gene is TRBV6-1, the J gene TRBJ1-5; TRBD1 aligns across 9 bases. Trimming took 4 bases from V and 3 from J; bases not matched to a gene: 7. The CDR3 spans 16 residues. Germline V gene data show CDR1 as MNHNS and CDR2 as SASEGT. In nucleotides, the CDR3 is TGTGCCAGCAGTGCCTCCGGGACAGGGTCCAATCAGCCCCAGCATTTT. This codes for CASSASGTGSNQPQHF.

This clone was recorded only once. This chain connects TRBV9 to TRBJ2-2, with a tentative D call TRBD1 (6 bases). Trimming stripped 4 bases from V and 7 bases from J, with 11 bases between. This CDR3 comprises 13 residues. Germline V gives CDR1 SGDLS, CDR2 YYNGEE. The CDR3 here is CASSLTGIGELFF. Here the CDR3 DNA reads TGTGCCAGCAGCCTCACAGGGATCGGGGAGCTGTTTTTT.

The CDR3 sequence: CASSPTVDSNQPQHF. CDR3 nucleotide sequence: TGTGCCAGCTCACCGACAGTCGATAGCAATCAGCCCCAGCATTTT. The chain joins TRBV18 to TRBJ1-5, with a tentative D call TRBD1 (5 bases). Trimming stripped 3 bases from V and 0 bases from J, with 9 bases between. Germline CDR1 reads KGHSH; CDR2 reads LQKENI. CDR3 length equals 15 residues. Supplemented by reference TRBV18 and TRBJ1-5, the full variable domain reads NAGVMQNPRHLVRRRGQEARLRCSPMKGHSHVYWYRQLPEEGLKFMVYLQKENIIDESGMPKERFSAEFPKEGPSILRIQQVVRGDSAAYFCASSPTVDSNQPQHFGDGTRLSIL.

The chain is built from TRBV30 and TRBJ1-5, with TRBD1 matching over 8 bases. The CDR3 has 13 amino acids. Losses at the gene ends were 7 bases for V and 2 bases for J; bases not matched to a gene: 4. In germline, CDR1 is GTSNPN, CDR2 SVGIG (reference sequence). The CDR3 coding sequence is TGTGCCTTCAGGGGGCCCGGCAATCAGCCCCAGCATTTT. Amino acid sequence: CAFRGPGNQPQHF. Full variable domain (rest looked up from reference TRBV30 and TRBJ1-5): SQTIHQWPATLVQPVGSPLSLECTVEGTSNPNLYWYRQAAGRGLQLLFYSVGIGQISSEVPQNLSASRPQDRQFILSSKKLLLSDSGFYLCAFRGPGNQPQHFGDGTRLSIL.

This chain uses TRBV18 with TRBJ2-7; D may be TRBD2 (5 bases). This CDR3 region has 13 residues. V shed 3 bases and J shed 3 bases, with 9 bases lying between them. The germline V gene has CDR1 KGHSH and CDR2 LQKENI. The CDR3 DNA reads as TGTGCCAGCTCACCGTCCGGGAACTACGAGCAGTACTTC. The encoded protein is CASSPSGNYEQYF.

The CDR3 coding sequence is TGTGCCAGCGTCATCAGGGGCAGCACCGGGGAGCTGTTTTTT. Translated: CASVIRGSTGELFF. V usage is TRBV6-5 and J usage is TRBJ2-2; TRBD1 is a possible D gene (6 bases). The CDR3 contains 14 residues. Trimming pared 8 bases from V and 4 bases from J, leaving 14 bases between. Germline V gives CDR1 MNHEY, CDR2 SVGAGI.

This clone was seen once. The V and J genes are TRBV4-3 and TRBJ1-4; 8 bases agree with TRBD1. Germline loops: CDR1 LGHNA, CDR2 YSLEER. V shed 3 bases and J 6 bases; nucleotides not matched to a gene: 3. The CDR3 consists of 14 residues. The CDR3 nucleotides are TGCGCCAGCAGCCATAGGACAGGGTATGAAAAACTGTTTTTT. Its protein product is CASSHRTGYEKLFF.

The rearrangement joins TRBV27 to TRBJ2-7, with 8 bases aligning to TRBD1. Trimming took 4 bases from V and 2 from J; bases not matched to a gene: 13. CDR1 MNHEY and CDR2 SMNVEV come from the germline V gene (reference sequence). The CDR3 covers 17 residues. The CDR3 loop is CASSSKLTGVRPYEQYF. CDR3 coding DNA: TGTGCCAGCAGTTCAAAGTTGACAGGGGTCCGACCCTACGAGCAGTACTTC.

The rearrangement links TRBV18 to TRBJ1-2; 7 bases map to TRBD1. V gave up 3 bases and J gave up 5 bases; unmatched junction bases: 18. The CDR3 is made up of 18 amino acids. Germline V gene sequence: CDR1 KGHSH, CDR2 LQKENI. The CDR3 sequence: CASSPGQASPPSRYGYTF. CDR3 bases: TGTGCCAGCTCACCCGGACAGGCGTCTCCACCTTCTAGATATGGCTACACCTTC.

V usage is TRBV4-1 and J usage is TRBJ1-6, with 11 positions matching TRBD1. The V segment lost 3 bases and the J segment 8 bases; nucleotides outside the gene matches: 6. Germline-derived CDR1 and CDR2 are MGHRA and YSYEKL. The CDR3 runs to 16 residues. CDR3 coding DNA: TGCGCCAGCAGCCATGAACCGGGACAGGGGGATTCACCCCTCCACTTT. Amino acid sequence: CASSHEPGQGDSPLHF.

The V and J genes are TRBV6-1 and TRBJ2-5; 9 bases are a match to TRBD2. The CDR3 length is 18 residues. The V gene end was trimmed by 4 bases and the J gene end by 5 bases; junction bases not matched to a gene: 17. CDR1 and CDR2 from the germline V gene are MNHNS and SASEGT. The CDR3 nucleotides are TGTGCCAGCAGTGGCCCGGGGAAAGCGGGAGGCTCTTGGGAGACCCAGTACTTC. Protein sequence: CASSGPGKAGGSWETQYF.

V usage is TRBV19 and J usage is TRBJ1-5; D may be TRBD1 (5 bases). V gave up 5 bases and J gave up 3 bases, with 11 bases separating them. The CDR3 has 14 residues. Germline-derived CDR1 and CDR2 are LNHDA and SQIVND (reference sequence). CDR3 amino acids: CASSPGTYNQPQHF. CDR3 DNA: TGTGCCAGTAGTCCCGGGACTTACAATCAGCCCCAGCATTTT.